This is a list of T cell receptor beta chains from one sample in a study of PD-1 blockade in classical Hodgkin lymphoma. TCRdb's copy holds only in-frame clones and misses some; the assay was immunoSEQ multiplex PCR. The table lists some 17,000 clones, just under 85% of them singletons, with 8.4% in the top ten. Sequences were obtained from peripheral blood mononuclear cells (PBMCs). These receptors all come from a human donor with classical Hodgkin lymphoma. Each CDR3 is given with its conserved first and last residue. Fields, in order: clone size, J gene, V gene, D gene, CDR3 DNA, CDR3 protein. D genes are given only for firm matches. Only some rows state a clone size, as once, few, many or a class for expanded clones.

clone size: -; J gene: TRBJ2-7; V gene: TRBV21-1; D gene: -; CDR3 DNA: TGTGCCAGCAGCAAAAGGGCGAGGGCCTACGAGCAGTACTTC; CDR3 protein: CASSKRARAYEQYF
clone size: once; J gene: TRBJ1-1; V gene: TRBV10-2; D gene: TRBD1; CDR3 DNA: TGCGCCAGCGCCGGGACAGCGGGAGAAGCTTTCTTT; CDR3 protein: CASAGTAGEAFF
clone size: -; J gene: TRBJ2-7; V gene: TRBV25-1; D gene: TRBD1; CDR3 DNA: TGTGCCAGCAGTGGTGGACAGGGCAGGGACGAGCAGTACTTC; CDR3 protein: CASSGGQGRDEQYF
clone size: once; J gene: TRBJ2-7; V gene: TRBV2; D gene: TRBD2; CDR3 DNA: TGTGCCAGCATAGCGGGCGAACAGTACTTC; CDR3 protein: CASIAGEQYF
clone size: -; J gene: TRBJ2-7; V gene: TRBV5-1; D gene: TRBD1; CDR3 DNA: TGCGCCAGCAGTCCAGGGGGAGCCTACGAGCAGTACTTC; CDR3 protein: CASSPGGAYEQYF
clone size: -; J gene: TRBJ2-5; V gene: TRBV4-1; D gene: TRBD1; CDR3 DNA: TGCGCCAGCAGCCCCAGGGACAGGAGTAGGGAGACCCAGTACTTC; CDR3 protein: CASSPRDRSRETQYF
clone size: -; J gene: TRBJ2-7; V gene: TRBV28; D gene: TRBD2; CDR3 DNA: TGTGCCAGCAGTTTGGCTAGCGGGAGCCGACTCGCCTACGAGCAGTACTTC; CDR3 protein: CASSLASGSRLAYEQYF
clone size: -; J gene: TRBJ2-3; V gene: TRBV10-2; D gene: -; CDR3 DNA: TGCGCCAGCGGTGTGCCAGGGACAGATACGCAGTATTTT; CDR3 protein: CASGVPGTDTQYF
clone size: -; J gene: TRBJ2-2; V gene: TRBV19; D gene: TRBD1; CDR3 DNA: TGTGCCAGTAAAAGGGGACAGGGGACGAACACCGGGGAGCTGTTTTTT; CDR3 protein: CASKRGQGTNTGELFF
clone size: -; J gene: TRBJ2-7; V gene: TRBV6-1; D gene: -; CDR3 DNA: TGTGCCAGCACCCCAGGACGGGCCACCTACGAGCAGTACTTC; CDR3 protein: CASTPGRATYEQYF
clone size: few; J gene: TRBJ2-7; V gene: TRBV6-5; D gene: -; CDR3 DNA: TGTGCCAGCAGTCCCCCGGGGGTTACCTACGAGCAGTACTTC; CDR3 protein: CASSPPGVTYEQYF
clone size: -; J gene: TRBJ2-7; V gene: TRBV6-5; D gene: -; CDR3 DNA: TGTGCCAGCAGTTACACGGGGCTAGGCCAGTACGAGCAGTACTTC; CDR3 protein: CASSYTGLGQYEQYF
clone size: -; J gene: TRBJ2-7; V gene: TRBV28; D gene: -; CDR3 DNA: TGTGCCAGCAGTCCTGGCAGTACGAGCTTTCCCTACGAGCAGTACTTC; CDR3 protein: CASSPGSTSFPYEQYF
clone size: -; J gene: TRBJ1-1; V gene: TRBV7-2; D gene: -; CDR3 DNA: TGTGCCAGCAGCCCGGGGCTGAGGATGGGTACTGAAGCTTTCTTT; CDR3 protein: CASSPGLRMGTEAFF
clone size: -; J gene: TRBJ2-2; V gene: TRBV5-1; D gene: -; CDR3 DNA: TGCGCCAGCAGCTTGTGGTATACCGGGGAGCTGTTTTTT; CDR3 protein: CASSLWYTGELFF
clone size: few; J gene: TRBJ2-6; V gene: TRBV27; D gene: TRBD1; CDR3 DNA: TGTGCCAGCAGTCCGACAGGGACCTCTGGGGCCAACGTCCTGACTTTC; CDR3 protein: CASSPTGTSGANVLTF
clone size: -; J gene: TRBJ2-7; V gene: TRBV19; D gene: -; CDR3 DNA: TGTGCCAGTAGTATAGCTGAAGGGTACGAGCAGTACTTC; CDR3 protein: CASSIAEGYEQYF
clone size: -; J gene: TRBJ2-4; V gene: TRBV20-1; D gene: -; CDR3 DNA: TGCAGTGGGGCGAAACAGGGCATTCAGTACTTC; CDR3 protein: CSGAKQGIQYF
clone size: -; J gene: TRBJ2-5; V gene: TRBV10-3; D gene: TRBD2; CDR3 DNA: TGTGCCATCAGTGGGACTAGCGACCAAGAGACCCAGTACTTC; CDR3 protein: CAISGTSDQETQYF
clone size: -; J gene: TRBJ1-5; V gene: TRBV6-5; D gene: TRBD1; CDR3 DNA: TGTGCCAGCAGTCTGACAGGGCAGAATCAGCCCCAGCATTTT; CDR3 protein: CASSLTGQNQPQHF
clone size: -; J gene: TRBJ2-7; V gene: TRBV27; D gene: -; CDR3 DNA: TGTGCCAGCAGCCGGGGCCCCGGCGTGATAAAAAGCTCCTACGAGCAGTACTTC; CDR3 protein: CASSRGPGVIKSSYEQYF
clone size: -; J gene: TRBJ2-1; V gene: TRBV6-5; D gene: -; CDR3 DNA: TGTGCCAGCAGCAAAGGACGCGCCCTTACTGGGCAGTTCTTC; CDR3 protein: CASSKGRALTGQFF
clone size: -; J gene: TRBJ2-2; V gene: TRBV6-4; D gene: TRBD2; CDR3 DNA: TGTGCCAGCAGTGGACTAGCGGGGGACACCGGGGAGCTGTTTTTT; CDR3 protein: CASSGLAGDTGELFF
clone size: -; J gene: TRBJ2-7; V gene: TRBV4-2; D gene: -; CDR3 DNA: TGTGCCAGCAGCCAAGGGGTAGGGTCCTACGAGCAGTACTTC; CDR3 protein: CASSQGVGSYEQYF
clone size: -; J gene: TRBJ2-2; V gene: TRBV7-7; D gene: -; CDR3 DNA: TGTGCTAGCAGCTTAGGCGAGACGTACACCGGGGAGCTGTTTTTT; CDR3 protein: CASSLGETYTGELFF
clone size: few; J gene: TRBJ2-6; V gene: TRBV23-1; D gene: -; CDR3 DNA: TGCGCCAGCAGTGTGCCTCTTACGCAACAAAGTCGGGCCAACGTCCTGACTTTC; CDR3 protein: CASSVPLTQQSRANVLTF
clone size: few; J gene: TRBJ2-1; V gene: TRBV11-2; D gene: -; CDR3 DNA: TGTGCCAGCAGCGCGGGAACCTACAATGAGCAGTTCTTC; CDR3 protein: CASSAGTYNEQFF
clone size: -; J gene: TRBJ2-1; V gene: TRBV6-4; D gene: TRBD1; CDR3 DNA: TGTGCCAGCAGCAAACGATTAGGGGGCCGGGTTGACAATGAGCAGTTCTTC; CDR3 protein: CASSKRLGGRVDNEQFF
clone size: -; J gene: TRBJ2-2; V gene: TRBV15; D gene: -; CDR3 DNA: TGTGCCACCAGCAGAGATCGAGGGACCGGGGAGCTGTTTTTT; CDR3 protein: CATSRDRGTGELFF
clone size: few; J gene: TRBJ2-2; V gene: TRBV6-1; D gene: -; CDR3 DNA: TGTGCCAGCAGTGAAGGGGACACCGGGGAGCTGTTTTTT; CDR3 protein: CASSEGDTGELFF
clone size: -; J gene: TRBJ1-2; V gene: TRBV4-1; D gene: -; CDR3 DNA: TGCGCCAGCAGCCCCGCCAGGGGCCGGACGGGGGACTATGGCTACACCTTC; CDR3 protein: CASSPARGRTGDYGYTF
clone size: -; J gene: TRBJ2-1; V gene: TRBV5-1; D gene: TRBD2; CDR3 DNA: TGCGCCAGCAGCTACCCGACTAGCGTTTCCTACAATGAGCAGTTCTTC; CDR3 protein: CASSYPTSVSYNEQFF
clone size: large; J gene: TRBJ2-1; V gene: TRBV28; D gene: -; CDR3 DNA: TGTGCCAGCAGTCCCAAAACCTACCTCGTCCCATACAATGAGCAGTTCTTC; CDR3 protein: CASSPKTYLVPYNEQFF
clone size: few; J gene: TRBJ1-1; V gene: TRBV28; D gene: TRBD1; CDR3 DNA: TGTGCCAGCTGGCGGACAGGGTTCCCTGAAGCTTTCTTT; CDR3 protein: CASWRTGFPEAFF
clone size: once; J gene: TRBJ2-1; V gene: TRBV18; D gene: TRBD2; CDR3 DNA: TGTGCCAGCTCACTGGCGGGAGCCACCGATGAGCAGTTCTTC; CDR3 protein: CASSLAGATDEQFF
clone size: -; J gene: TRBJ2-2; V gene: TRBV5-4; D gene: -; CDR3 DNA: TGTGCCAGCAGCCCACTTCCCGCAGATTCAAACACCGGGGAGCTGTTTTTT; CDR3 protein: CASSPLPADSNTGELFF
clone size: -; J gene: TRBJ2-2; V gene: TRBV18; D gene: TRBD1; CDR3 DNA: TGTGCCAGCTCACCGGGGACAGGGAGTACCGGGGAGCTGTTTTTT; CDR3 protein: CASSPGTGSTGELFF
clone size: -; J gene: TRBJ2-1; V gene: TRBV9; D gene: TRBD1; CDR3 DNA: TGTGCCAGCAGCGGACCAGTCGGGACAGGGGCCTACAATGAGCAGTTCTTC; CDR3 protein: CASSGPVGTGAYNEQFF
clone size: -; J gene: TRBJ2-5; V gene: TRBV5-1; D gene: TRBD2; CDR3 DNA: TGCGCCAGCAGCCGCAGCGGGGATGGCCAAGAGACCCAGTACTTC; CDR3 protein: CASSRSGDGQETQYF
clone size: -; J gene: TRBJ2-3; V gene: TRBV2; D gene: -; CDR3 DNA: TGTGCCAGCAGTGAAGCGGGAATTGGCACAGATACGCAGTATTTT; CDR3 protein: CASSEAGIGTDTQYF
clone size: -; J gene: TRBJ2-1; V gene: TRBV6-6; D gene: TRBD2; CDR3 DNA: TGTGCCAGCAGTTACGGGACTAGCGGGAATGAGCAGTTCTTC; CDR3 protein: CASSYGTSGNEQFF
clone size: once; J gene: TRBJ1-3; V gene: TRBV6-1; D gene: -; CDR3 DNA: TGTGCCAGCATTAGGCAGTCCAGCTCTGGAAACACCATATATTTT; CDR3 protein: CASIRQSSSGNTIYF
clone size: -; J gene: TRBJ2-7; V gene: TRBV28; D gene: -; CDR3 DNA: TGTGCCAGCAGTTTAGGGGGTTACTACGAGCAGTACTTC; CDR3 protein: CASSLGGYYEQYF